A single sample is the source of the 28 T cell receptor beta chains below, sequenced in a study of CD8 T cells in Susac syndrome. Reverse transcription used 0.5 to 1 ug RNA and random hexamers. MiXCR, applied by TCRdb to the immunoSEQ multiplex PCR reads, yields one record per CDR3 protein. The data contain fewer than 150,000 distinct CDR3 sequences, around 91% of them seen just once; the ten biggest clones take up around 0.25%. The sequenced material came from CD8+ T cells from PBMCs. These TCRs come from a human donor with multiple sclerosis.

This clonotype was counted between two and nine times. This chain uses TRBV3-1 with TRBJ2-7; 7 bases agree with TRBD1. Germline lookup yields CDR1 LGHDT and CDR2 YNNKEL (reference sequence). This CDR3 contains 14 residues. V lost 5 bases and J lost 2; bases outside the gene matches: 6. The CDR3 nucleotides read TGTGCCAGCAGCTTAGAGGGGGCCACCTACGAGCAGTACTTC. This translates into CASSLEGATYEQYF.

The chain carries TRBV6-4 and TRBJ2-2; 9 bases are shared with TRBD1. From germline, CDR1 is MRHNA and CDR2 SNTAGT. V was clipped by 2 bases and J by 2 bases; unmatched bases: 3. The CDR3 totals 16 residues. CDR3 loop: CASSDTGQGNTGELFF. CDR3 DNA sequence: TGTGCCAGCAGTGACACGGGACAGGGTAACACCGGGGAGCTGTTTTTT.

The rearrangement links TRBV7-9 to TRBJ2-7; 7 bases match TRBD1. The ends lost 5 bases at V and 6 bases at J; junction bases unmatched: 10. This CDR3 has 14 residues. The V gene's germline CDR1 is SEHNR and CDR2 FQNEAQ (reference sequence). In nucleotides, the CDR3 is TGTGCCAGCAGCCCGGGACAGCCATCCCTCGAGCAGTACTTC. Protein product: CASSPGQPSLEQYF. The whole variable domain, remainder taken from reference TRBV7-9 and TRBJ2-7, is DTGVSQNPRHKITKRGQNVTFRCDPISEHNRLYWYRQTLGQGPEFLTYFQNEAQLEKSRLLSDRFSAERPKGSFSTLEIQRTEQGDSAMYLCASSPGQPSLEQYFGPGTRLTVT.

The gene calls are TRBV4-3 and TRBJ1-1; D is undetermined. V dropped 0 bases and J dropped 0 bases, with 5 bases sitting between them. From germline, CDR1 is LGHNA and CDR2 YSLEER. This CDR3 has 14 amino acids. CDR3 DNA: TGCGCCAGCAGCCAAGATCTGATGAACACTGAAGCTTTCTTT. Translated: CASSQDLMNTEAFF.

This clonotype was detected only once. This rearrangement joins TRBV7-9 to TRBJ2-3; D not resolved. Per the germline V gene, CDR1 is SEHNR and CDR2 is FQNEAQ (reference sequence). The V and J ends lost 4 bases and 3 bases respectively, with 14 bases between them. The CDR3 runs 15 residues. CDR3 region: CASSSTLSRTDTQYF. DNA of the CDR3: TGTGCCAGCAGCTCGACCCTCTCGAGAACAGATACGCAGTATTTT. The entire variable domain, with the rest obtained from reference TRBV7-9 and TRBJ2-3, is as follows: DTGVSQNPRHKITKRGQNVTFRCDPISEHNRLYWYRQTLGQGPEFLTYFQNEAQLEKSRLLSDRFSAERPKGSFSTLEIQRTEQGDSAMYLCASSSTLSRTDTQYFGPGTRLTVL.

The V gene is TRBV27, the J gene TRBJ1-1, with 9 bases aligning to TRBD1. Germline CDR1 and CDR2: MNHEY and SMNVEV (reference sequence). V dropped 5 bases and J dropped 5; count of bases not matched to a gene: 6. The CDR3 has 14 amino acids. The CDR3: CASSPGQGRTEAFF. CDR3 nucleotide sequence: TGTGCCAGCAGTCCGGGACAGGGTCGAACTGAAGCTTTCTTT.

V and J are TRBV15 and TRBJ1-1; the D gene is possibly TRBD1 (5 bases). The V and J ends lost 3 bases and 10 bases respectively, with 15 bases between them. CDR1 LNHNV and CDR2 YYDKDF come from the germline V gene (reference sequence). The CDR3 spans 13 residues. The CDR3 DNA reads TGTGCCACCAGCAGCCTTCTTGAGGGGCGAGCTTTCTTT. It specifies CATSSLLEGRAFF.

V usage is TRBV29-1 and J usage is TRBJ2-7, with 7 positions matching TRBD2. Germline values: CDR1 SQVTM, CDR2 ANQGSEA. This CDR3 region has 17 residues. V shed 1 base, J shed 7 bases, and the junction held 19 bases outside the gene matches. The CDR3 coding sequence is TGCAGCGTTGAAGTGGTGGGGGGGTCCACCCCTCCGGGGGAGCAGTACTTC. Its translation: CSVEVVGGSTPPGEQYF.

CDR3 sequence (DNA): TGTGCCAGCAGGCACCTGCCGGGAGTCCAAGAGACCCAGTACTTC. This encodes CASRHLPGVQETQYF. The chain combines TRBV27 with TRBJ2-5; tentatively, D is TRBD2 (6 bases). CDR3 length equals 15 residues. V was trimmed by 6 bases and J by 1 base, leaving 15 bases between them. Germline V lookup: CDR1 MNHEY, CDR2 SMNVEV (reference sequence).

V is TRBV7-9 and J is TRBJ1-1; no definite D call. Germline V lookup: CDR1 SEHNR, CDR2 FQNEAQ (reference sequence). The CDR3 is 14 residues long. Trimming cost V 10 bases and J 1 base, with 16 bases left between them. CDR3 loop: CATPTLDGNTEAFF. The CDR3 DNA sequence: TGTGCCACGCCTACCTTGGACGGGAACACTGAAGCTTTCTTT.

The V and J genes are TRBV4-1 and TRBJ1-2; D gene ambiguous. CDR1 is MGHRA, CDR2 YSYEKL, per germline. CDR3 length equals 14 residues. V was trimmed by 2 bases and J by 4 bases, leaving 11 bases between them. The CDR3 loop reads CASSQPGGIYGYTF. The CDR3 DNA sequence: TGCGCCAGCAGCCAACCGGGCGGTATCTATGGCTACACCTTC.

V usage is TRBV7-9 and J usage is TRBJ1-1; no reliable D call. Germline V lookup: CDR1 SEHNR, CDR2 FQNEAQ (reference sequence). The CDR3 length is 13 residues. The ends were cut back, 1 base at V and 1 base at J, with 4 bases in the middle. This CDR3 reads CASSLVRNTEAFF. CDR3 in DNA: TGTGCCAGCAGCTTAGTGCGGAACACTGAAGCTTTCTTT.

This sequence joins TRBV6-1 and TRBJ2-1; D remains ambiguous. This CDR3 has 14 residues. The germline gives CDR1 MNHNS, CDR2 SASEGT. Trimming cost V 7 bases and J 0 bases, with 10 bases left between them. Here the CDR3 reads CASMFGTSYNEQFF. The CDR3 DNA follows: TGTGCCAGCATGTTTGGTACCTCCTACAATGAGCAGTTCTTC.

The chain links TRBV11-2 to TRBJ2-3; 10 positions agree with TRBD2. CDR1 and CDR2 from the germline V gene are SGHAT and FQNNGV. This CDR3 has 18 amino acids. The V gene end was trimmed by 0 bases and the J gene end by 2 bases; junction bases not matched to a gene: 8. CDR3 region: CASSLDQGSGRFTDTQYF. The DNA of the CDR3 is TGTGCCAGCAGCTTAGATCAAGGTAGCGGGAGGTTCACAGATACGCAGTATTTT.

This chain uses TRBV4-1 with TRBJ2-1; D call uncertain. The CDR3 is 12 amino acids. The V gene lost 1 base and the J gene lost 6 bases, with 4 bases spanning the gap. Germline V gene sequence: CDR1 MGHRA, CDR2 YSYEKL. CDR3 nucleotide sequence: TGCGCCAGCAGCCAAGTCTTCAATGAGCAGTTCTTC. It encodes CASSQVFNEQFF.

The V call is TRBV15, the J call TRBJ2-1, with 10 bases aligning to TRBD1. Germline values: CDR1 LNHNV, CDR2 YYDKDF (reference sequence). There are 14 residues in the CDR3. V lost 5 bases and J lost 5; bases outside the gene matches: 3. The DNA for the CDR3 is TGTGCCACCAGCCGGGACAGGGGTGACAATGAGCAGTTCTTC. Its translation is CATSRDRGDNEQFF.

The V gene is TRBV30, the J gene TRBJ1-5, with TRBD1 as a possible D gene (6 bases). Between the trimmed V and J ends, which lost 2 bases and 7 bases, there was a span of 12 bases. The germline V gene has CDR1 GTSNPN and CDR2 SVGIG (reference sequence). The CDR3 is 13 residues long. CDR3 sequence reads: CAWSLGGAQPQHF. CDR3 nucleotides: TGTGCCTGGAGTCTAGGGGGTGCACAGCCCCAGCATTTT. Supplemented by reference TRBV30 and TRBJ1-5, the full variable domain reads SQTIHQWPATLVQPVGSPLSLECTVEGTSNPNLYWYRQAAGRGLQLLFYSVGIGQISSEVPQNLSASRPQDRQFILSSKKLLLSDSGFYLCAWSLGGAQPQHFGDGTRLSIL.

This sequence joins TRBV24-1 and TRBJ2-3; no reliable D call. Germline loops: CDR1 KGHDR, CDR2 SFDVKD. Trimming left V 2 bases short and J 7 bases short, with 3 bases between. The length of the CDR3 is 11 residues. As DNA, the CDR3 is TGTGCCACCAGTGATTCATATACGCAGTATTTT. Translating gives CATSDSYTQYF.

This clonotype was recorded a few times. The V gene is TRBV6-1, the J gene TRBJ2-7, with unresolved D. Germline values: CDR1 MNHNS, CDR2 SASEGT. The CDR3 covers 13 residues. V lost 4 bases to trimming and J lost 4 bases, with 11 bases between them. CDR3 coding DNA: TGTGCCAGCAGTGGACACCCAAAATACGAGCAGTACTTC. Translation: CASSGHPKYEQYF.

The chain uses TRBV9 and TRBJ2-5; a possible D gene is TRBD1 (6 bases). V was cut by 3 bases and J by 2 bases, with 14 bases left in between. The CDR3 has 15 amino acids. CDR1 and CDR2 from the germline V gene are SGDLS and YYNGEE. The chain's CDR3 is CASSGDGQFQETQYF. The CDR3 coding sequence is TGTGCCAGCAGCGGGGACGGACAGTTTCAAGAGACCCAGTACTTC.

J is TRBJ2-3 and V is TRBV6-5; TRBD2 aligns across 7 bases. The V gene end was trimmed by 4 bases and the J gene end by 3 bases; junction bases not matched to a gene: 4. Germline CDR1 reads MNHEY; CDR2 reads SVGAGI. CDR3 length: 14 amino acids. CDR3 loop: CASSWGGSTDTQYF. CDR3 coding DNA: TGTGCCAGCAGTTGGGGGGGAAGTACAGATACGCAGTATTTT.

This sequence joins TRBV15 and TRBJ2-7, with D possibly being TRBD2 (6 bases). The length of the CDR3 is 16 residues. Trimming shortened V by 0 bases and J by 0 bases, and 12 bases separated the two germline ends. Germline CDR1 LNHNV, CDR2 YYDKDF (reference sequence). The DNA of the CDR3 is TGTGCCACCAGCAGAGAGGAGGGGCTAAGCTCCTACGAGCAGTACTTC. It codes for CATSREEGLSSYEQYF.

The V gene is TRBV4-1, the J gene TRBJ2-3, with unresolved D. The V end was cut by 0 bases, the J end by 5 bases, with 3 bases between. This CDR3 contains 12 residues. The V gene's germline CDR1 is MGHRA and CDR2 YSYEKL. CDR3 region: CASSQEGDTQYF. Here the CDR3 DNA reads TGCGCCAGCAGCCAAGAAGGAGATACGCAGTATTTT.

CDR3 amino acids: CSARTASGREDTQYF. As DNA, the CDR3 is TGCAGTGCTAGGACCGCTAGCGGGAGGGAAGATACGCAGTATTTT. This chain joins TRBV20-1 and TRBJ2-3; 12 positions match TRBD2. This CDR3 is 15 amino acids long. Looked up from germline, CDR1 is DFQATT and CDR2 is SNEGSKA (reference sequence). Unmatched junction bases numbered 6, after V lost 3 bases and J lost 5 bases.

A remark on this clonotype: The missing conserved phenylalanine or tryptophan at the end of this CDR3 makes a read error likely. This chain connects TRBV30 to TRBJ2-7; 8 bases fit TRBD2. Looked up from germline, CDR1 is GTSNPN and CDR2 is SVGIG (reference sequence). With 3 bases clipped from V and 6 bases from J, the junction kept 13 bases outside the gene matches. CDR3 length: 15 residues. The CDR3 spells CAWRESGSKLSEQYL. CDR3 DNA sequence: TGTGCCTGGAGGGAAAGCGGGAGCAAACTTTCCGAGCAGTACTTG.

The V gene is TRBV15, the J gene TRBJ2-7, with D uncertain. The CDR3 runs to 12 residues. Germline CDR1 and CDR2: LNHNV and YYDKDF (reference sequence). Between the trimmed V and J ends, which lost 5 bases and 5 bases, there was a span of 10 bases. CDR3 residues: CATSGNNDEQYF. The CDR3 nucleotides are TGTGCCACCAGCGGTAATAACGACGAGCAGTACTTC. The variable domain in full, completed from reference TRBV15 and TRBJ2-7, reads DAMVIQNPRYQVTQFGKPVTLSCSQTLNHNVMYWYQQKSSQAPKLLFHYYDKDFNNEADTPDNFQSRRPNTSFCFLDIRSPGLGDTAMYLCATSGNNDEQYFGPGTRLTVT.

V is TRBV28 and J is TRBJ2-3; D assignment may be TRBD1 or TRBD2 (5 bases each). The CDR3 covers 13 residues. Germline-derived CDR1 and CDR2 are MDHEN and SYDVKM. V lost 6 bases, J lost 1 base, and 8 bases lay in between. The CDR3 DNA is TGTGCCAGCAGGGGACCTCGCACAGATACGCAGTATTTT. As protein: CASRGPRTDTQYF.

This clonotype was observed a single time. This sequence joins TRBV27 and TRBJ2-5; 12 nucleotides agree with TRBD2. The CDR3 loop spans 17 amino acids. Losses at the gene ends were 1 base for V and 4 bases for J; bases not matched to a gene: 7. CDR1 MNHEY and CDR2 SMNVEV come from the germline V gene (reference sequence). For the CDR3, the DNA is TGTGCCAGCAGTTTATTAATGACTAGCGGGAGCCCAGAGACCCAGTACTTC. It codes for CASSLLMTSGSPETQYF.